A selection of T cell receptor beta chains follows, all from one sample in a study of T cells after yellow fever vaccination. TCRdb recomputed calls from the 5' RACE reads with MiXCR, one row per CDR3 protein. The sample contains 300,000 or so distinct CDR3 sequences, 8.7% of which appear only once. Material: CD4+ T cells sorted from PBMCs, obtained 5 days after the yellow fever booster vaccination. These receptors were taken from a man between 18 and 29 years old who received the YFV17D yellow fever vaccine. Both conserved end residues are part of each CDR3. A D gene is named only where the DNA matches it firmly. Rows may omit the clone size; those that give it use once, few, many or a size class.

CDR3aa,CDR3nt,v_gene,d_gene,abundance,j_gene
CATRGEYGETQYF,TGTGCCACAAGGGGAGAATATGGAGAGACCCAGTACTTC,TRBV24-1,.,.,TRBJ2-5
CASSQAVSEIYNSPLHF,TGTGCCAGCAGCCAAGCGGTTTCAGAGATCTATAATTCACCCCTCCACTTT,TRBV4-2,.,few,TRBJ1-6
CASSQVFSYTRPNYGYTF,TGTGCCAGCAGCCAAGTATTCTCCTATACTAGACCTAACTATGGCTACACCTTC,TRBV3-1,.,.,TRBJ1-2
CASRPRGGSYNEQFF,TGTGCCAGCAGACCCAGGGGAGGCTCCTACAATGAGCAGTTCTTC,TRBV7-2,.,.,TRBJ2-1
CASSLVGGNLGGYTF,TGTGCCAGCAGCTTAGTGGGCGGAAACCTCGGTGGCTACACCTTC,TRBV11-2,.,few,TRBJ1-2
CASSPRAGGSGALAKNIQYF,TGTGCCAGCAGCCCCAGAGCAGGGGGCAGCGGTGCTTTGGCCAAAAACATTCAGTACTTC,TRBV11-2,TRBD1,many,TRBJ2-4
CASGYGASYNEQFF,TGTGCTAGTGGGTACGGGGCGTCCTACAATGAGCAGTTCTTC,TRBV12-5,.,few,TRBJ2-1
CASSLDRRSTEAFF,TGTGCCAGCAGCCTGGACAGGAGGAGCACTGAAGCTTTCTTT,TRBV5-4,TRBD1,.,TRBJ1-1
CASSLTGEAFF,TGCGCCAGCAGCTTGACCGGGGAAGCTTTCTTT,TRBV5-1,.,.,TRBJ1-1
CASSATAGVSNSPLHF,TGCGCCAGCAGCGCCACCGCCGGGGTCAGTAATTCACCCCTCCACTTT,TRBV5-1,.,few,TRBJ1-6
CASSPPGGGTYEQYF,TGTGCCAGCTCACCACCGGGTGGGGGCACCTACGAGCAGTACTTC,TRBV18,.,few,TRBJ2-7
CASSYTASGGFTGELFF,TGTGCCAGCAGTTACACAGCTAGCGGGGGGTTCACCGGGGAGCTGTTTTTT,TRBV6-2/TRBV6-3,TRBD2,many,TRBJ2-2